The next 18 T cell receptor beta chains were all read from a single sample in a study of T cells in localized non-small cell lung cancer. Produced via immunoSEQ multiplex PCR; TCRdb's table is partial and in-frame only. This sample yields roughly 40,000 clones, of which roughly 80% are seen a single time; approximately 8.6% belongs to the top ten. Sequencing was performed on PBMCs, taken before any cancer treatment. The receptors derive from a man aged 40 to 75 with stage II lung adenocarcinoma.

In DNA form, the CDR3 reads TGTGCCAGCAGCTTAAGAGCAGGGACCTATGGCTACACCTTC. It translates to CASSLRAGTYGYTF. This rearrangement joins TRBV7-9 to TRBJ1-2; tentative D call: TRBD1 (5 bases). Trimming shortened V by 2 bases and J by 4 bases, and 11 bases separated the two germline ends. Looked up from germline, CDR1 is SEHNR and CDR2 is FQNEAQ (reference sequence). This CDR3 is 14 amino acids long.

The chain employs TRBV7-2 and TRBJ2-7, with 13 bases identical to TRBD2. The CDR3 sequence is 16 residues long. J lost 4 bases, V lost 1 base, and 4 bases had no gene match. Germline lookup yields CDR1 SGHTA and CDR2 FQGNSA. The CDR3 here is CASSLGLAGGSYEQYF. The DNA of the CDR3 is TGTGCCAGCAGCTTAGGACTAGCGGGAGGTTCGTACGAGCAGTACTTC.

A single count supports this clone. The chain joins TRBV19 to TRBJ2-7; TRBD1 matches 10 bases. The germline V gene has CDR1 LNHDA and CDR2 SQIVND (reference sequence). The CDR3 contains 15 residues. Trimming cost V 4 bases and J 3 bases; bases outside gene matches: 6. In nucleotides, the CDR3 is TGTGCCAGTAGTACGTTCGGGACAGGGGACTACGAGCAGTACTTC. Translation gives CASSTFGTGDYEQYF.

The CDR3: CAISGQGNTEAFF. The CDR3 DNA follows: TGTGCCATATCTGGACAGGGGAACACTGAAGCTTTCTTT. The genes are TRBV10-3 and TRBJ1-1, with 8 bases fitting TRBD1. Germline CDR1 ENHRY, CDR2 SYGVKD. V trimming: 9 bases; J trimming: 1 base; junction bases outside the gene matches: 4. CDR3 length: 13 residues.

V usage is TRBV30 and J usage is TRBJ1-1; D perhaps matches TRBD1 (6 bases). The CDR3 has 13 residues. Deletions cut 4 bases from V and 6 bases from J, with 15 bases between. Germline CDR1 and CDR2: GTSNPN and SVGIG (reference sequence). As DNA, the CDR3 is TGTGCCTGGATGTACGACAGGAGAGCTGAAGCTTTCTTT. Its translation: CAWMYDRRAEAFF.

The J gene is TRBJ2-1, the V gene TRBV30, with D perhaps matching TRBD2 (5 bases). The germline V gene encodes CDR1 GTSNPN and CDR2 SVGIG (reference sequence). The V end was cut by 0 bases, the J end by 7 bases, with 7 bases between. The CDR3 sequence is 12 residues long. The CDR3 nucleotides read TGTGCCTGGAGTGTACGAGGGAATGAGCAGTTCTTC. It specifies CAWSVRGNEQFF.

The chain uses TRBV18 and TRBJ2-5; no reliable D call. The V and J ends lost 0 bases and 1 base respectively, with 6 bases between them. The CDR3 spans 14 residues. Looked up from germline, CDR1 is KGHSH and CDR2 is LQKENI. The CDR3 DNA follows: TGTGCCAGCTCACCACCTAGCCCCCAAGAGACCCAGTACTTC. Translated, it gives CASSPPSPQETQYF. The whole variable domain, remainder taken from reference TRBV18 and TRBJ2-5, is NAGVMQNPRHLVRRRGQEARLRCSPMKGHSHVYWYRQLPEEGLKFMVYLQKENIIDESGMPKERFSAEFPKEGPSILRIQQVVRGDSAAYFCASSPPSPQETQYFGPGTRLLVL.

This clone was counted a few times. The chain carries TRBV6-5 and TRBJ2-3; 7 bases line up with TRBD2. With V trimmed by 6 bases and J by 5 bases, 8 bases remained unmatched. The germline V gene encodes CDR1 MNHEY and CDR2 SVGAGI. CDR3 length equals 14 residues. The CDR3: CASSLSGMEDTQYF. CDR3 DNA: TGTGCCAGCAGCCTCAGCGGGATGGAAGATACGCAGTATTTT.

The chain links TRBV6-5 to TRBJ1-4; D is possibly TRBD1 (6 bases). Germline loops: CDR1 MNHEY, CDR2 SVGAGI. Deletions cut 11 bases from V and 2 bases from J, with 18 bases between. The CDR3 loop spans 15 amino acids. CDR3 residues: CAAQGGSGTNEKLFF. CDR3 sequence (DNA): TGTGCCGCCCAAGGGGGGTCGGGGACTAATGAAAAACTGTTTTTT.

DNA for the CDR3: TGTGCCACCAGCAGAGATGAGGTCCAGGGTGCGAACACCGGGGAGCTGTTTTTT. Its translation: CATSRDEVQGANTGELFF. The chain employs TRBV15 and TRBJ2-2; D is possibly TRBD1 (5 bases). V lost 0 bases, J lost 0 bases, and 14 bases lay in between. Germline V gene sequence: CDR1 LNHNV, CDR2 YYDKDF (reference sequence). CDR3 length: 18 amino acids. Based on the CDR3 plus reference TRBV15 and TRBJ2-2, the full variable domain is DAMVIQNPRYQVTQFGKPVTLSCSQTLNHNVMYWYQQKSSQAPKLLFHYYDKDFNNEADTPDNFQSRRPNTSFCFLDIRSPGLGDTAMYLCATSRDEVQGANTGELFFGEGSRLTVL.

This chain uses TRBV28 with TRBJ1-5; D is unclear. The CDR3 runs 16 residues. Germline CDR1 MDHEN, CDR2 SYDVKM. Trimming took off 5 bases at V and 0 bases at J, with 14 bases between the two ends. The CDR3 sequence: CASSRPADYSNQPQHF. The DNA of the CDR3 is TGTGCCAGCAGTCGTCCGGCGGACTATAGCAATCAGCCCCAGCATTTT.

The rearrangement uses TRBV2 and TRBJ2-5, with TRBD1 as a possible D gene (5 bases). This CDR3 region has 14 residues. CDR1 SNHLY and CDR2 FYNNEI come from the germline V gene. Trimming removed 6 bases at V and 0 bases at J, with 11 bases between. This CDR3 reads CASSQRQNQETQYF. CDR3 nucleotide sequence: TGTGCCAGCAGCCAAAGACAGAACCAAGAGACCCAGTACTTC.

The chain uses TRBV28 and TRBJ1-2; no clear D. CDR1 is MDHEN and CDR2 is SYDVKM in the germline V gene. V lost 5 bases, J lost 3 bases, and 7 bases lay in between. The CDR3 spans 12 residues. The CDR3 here is CASSAEHYGYTF. Written as DNA, the CDR3 is TGTGCCAGCAGTGCCGAACACTATGGCTACACCTTC.

CDR3 region: CASSQTRKDTQYF. CDR3 DNA: TGTGCCAGCAGCCAAACTCGTAAAGATACGCAGTATTTT. The chain links TRBV7-3 to TRBJ2-3; no firm D call. CDR1 is SGHTA, CDR2 FQGTGA, per germline. V lost 5 bases to trimming and J lost 5 bases, with 11 bases between them. This CDR3 spans 13 amino acids.

The chain uses TRBV20-1 and TRBJ2-1; no reliable D call. V shed 3 bases and J shed 8 bases, with 2 bases lying between them. The germline V gene encodes CDR1 DFQATT and CDR2 SNEGSKA (reference sequence). The CDR3 has 9 residues. The CDR3, as DNA: TGCAGTGCTAGCTATGAGCAGTTCTTC. It codes for CSASYEQFF.

The chain has TRBV9 and TRBJ1-4, with TRBD1 matching 9 bases. The CDR3 extends over 14 amino acids. CDR1 is SGDLS, CDR2 YYNGEE, per germline. V lost 3 bases and J lost 6; bases outside the gene matches: 3. The CDR3 sequence is CASSEQGADEKLFF. Written as DNA, the CDR3 is TGTGCCAGCAGCGAACAGGGGGCGGATGAAAAACTGTTTTTT.

The chain recombines TRBV19 with TRBJ2-1; D gene uncertain. CDR3 size: 13 residues. Germline loops: CDR1 LNHDA, CDR2 SQIVND (reference sequence). Trimming stripped 1 base from V and 4 bases from J, with 5 bases between. As DNA, the CDR3 is TGTGCCAGTAGTATAGCATATTACAATGAGCAGTTCTTC. Translation gives CASSIAYYNEQFF.

CDR3 coding DNA: TGTGCCAGCAGTGAACCCCTCTTAAACATTCAGTACTTC. The encoded protein is CASSEPLLNIQYF. The rearrangement joins TRBV2 to TRBJ2-4; the D is unclear. The ends were cut back, 2 bases at V and 6 bases at J, with 8 bases in the middle. Germline CDR1 is SNHLY and CDR2 is FYNNEI. The CDR3 length is 13 residues.